Below are 12 T cell receptor beta chains sequenced from a single sample in a study of memory CD4+ T cells and cytomegalovirus serostatus. The sort gate was single viable CD3+CD4+CD8-CD45RO+ cells for memory CD4+ T cells. Here immunoSEQ multiplex PCR was the method, and the copy in TCRdb shows in-frame clones only, minus some. Here the sample spans 55,000 or so clones, more than 70% being singletons. The sequenced sample was memory CD4+ T cells from blood. All receptors come from an adult in good health and CMV-seropositive.

The chain carries TRBV7-9 and TRBJ2-6, with D unclear. CDR3 size: 13 residues. CDR1 and CDR2 from the germline V gene are SEHNR and FQNEAQ (reference sequence). The V and J ends lost 1 base and 6 bases respectively, with 4 bases between them. The CDR3: CASSLGTANVLTF. The CDR3 DNA is TGTGCCAGCAGCTTAGGGACGGCCAACGTCCTGACTTTC.

J is TRBJ2-2 and V is TRBV2; perhaps TRBD2 as D (5 bases). V shed 6 bases and J shed 3 bases, with 5 bases lying between them. CDR3 length: 12 amino acids. Germline CDR1 SNHLY, CDR2 FYNNEI. CDR3 sequence reads: CASRRDTGELFF. DNA of the CDR3: TGTGCCAGCAGGAGGGACACCGGGGAGCTGTTTTTT.

This chain connects TRBV5-1 to TRBJ2-3, with 12 bases lining up with TRBD1. The V and J ends lost 4 bases and 0 bases, in that order; junction bases with no gene match: 9. CDR1 is SGHRS and CDR2 is YFSETQ in the germline V gene. There are 18 residues in the CDR3. The CDR3 sequence: CASSPGTGGTTSTDTQYF. The CDR3 nucleotides read TGCGCCAGCAGCCCCGGGACAGGGGGCACCACTAGCACAGATACGCAGTATTTT.

The V gene is TRBV29-1, the J gene TRBJ2-5; unclear D gene. Germline CDR1 SQVTM, CDR2 ANQGSEA. The length of the CDR3 is 14 residues. V was trimmed by 7 bases and J by 0 bases, leaving 15 bases between them. The CDR3 coding sequence is TGCAGCGGCCAAACGTTCCAGTACCAAGAGACCCAGTACTTC. Protein product: CSGQTFQYQETQYF.

V is TRBV6-1 and J is TRBJ2-7, with no clear D. Germline loops: CDR1 MNHNS, CDR2 SASEGT. The V gene lost 2 bases and the J gene lost 0 bases, with 14 bases spanning the gap. The CDR3 is 16 residues long. In nucleotides, the CDR3 is TGTGCCAGCAGTGAAAATCACTTCTATATCTCCTACGAGCAGTACTTC. It is translated as CASSENHFYISYEQYF.

The CDR3 protein is CASSQGLLAGNLNEQFF. In DNA, the CDR3 is TGTGCCAGCAGCCAAGGCCTTCTAGCGGGGAACCTCAATGAGCAGTTCTTC. V and J are TRBV14 and TRBJ2-1; the match to TRBD2 covers 9 bases. This CDR3 has 17 amino acids. V shed 1 base, J shed 6 bases, and the junction held 10 bases outside the gene matches. Germline V gene sequence: CDR1 SGHDN, CDR2 FVKESK.

This clone was counted a single time. The rearrangement links TRBV7-6 to TRBJ1-5; D perhaps matches TRBD1 (6 bases). V was pared by 5 bases and J by 6 bases, with 17 bases between. Germline values: CDR1 SGHVS, CDR2 FNYEAQ. The CDR3 runs to 15 residues. CDR3 sequence reads: CASSQQGGALQPQHF. The CDR3 nucleotides are TGTGCCAGCAGCCAACAGGGAGGGGCACTTCAGCCCCAGCATTTT.

The rearrangement joins TRBV9 to TRBJ1-2, with 9 positions matching TRBD1. Germline lookup yields CDR1 SGDLS and CDR2 YYNGEE. The CDR3 is 15 amino acids. V gave up 3 bases and J gave up 4 bases; unmatched junction bases: 7. CDR3 sequence (DNA): TGTGCCAGCAGCGACCGGGACAGGGCCCTCTATGGCTACACCTTC. Its translation: CASSDRDRALYGYTF.

The DNA of the CDR3 is TGTGCCAGTGGGCACCTCTCTGGAAACACCATATATTTT. Its protein is CASGHLSGNTIYF. This chain connects TRBV7-9 to TRBJ1-3; D unclear. Germline lookup yields CDR1 SEHNR and CDR2 FQNEAQ (reference sequence). With 9 bases removed from V and 0 bases from J, the gap between germline ends came to 9 bases. This CDR3 spans 13 amino acids. The variable domain in full, with the rest retrieved from reference TRBV7-9 and TRBJ1-3, is DTGVSQNPRHKITKRGQNVTFRCDPISEHNRLYWYRQTLGQGPEFLTYFQNEAQLEKSRLLSDRFSAERPKGSFSTLEIQRTEQGDSAMYLCASGHLSGNTIYFGEGSWLTVV.

The chain joins TRBV28 to TRBJ2-3, with TRBD2 identical over 11 bases. Germline CDR1 and CDR2: MDHEN and SYDVKM. The CDR3 loop spans 15 amino acids. The V segment lost 6 bases and the J segment 3 bases; nucleotides outside the gene matches: 5. The CDR3 nucleotides read TGTGCCAGCAGCCCACTAGCGGGAGATACAGATACGCAGTATTTT. This encodes CASSPLAGDTDTQYF.

The chain employs TRBV19 and TRBJ2-5; maybe TRBD1 (6 bases). The CDR3 extends over 14 amino acids. Between the trimmed V and J ends, which lost 7 bases and 4 bases, there was a span of 16 bases. Germline values: CDR1 LNHDA, CDR2 SQIVND (reference sequence). The CDR3 region is CASKVRGWGETQYF. As DNA, the CDR3 is TGTGCCAGTAAAGTCAGGGGATGGGGAGAGACCCAGTACTTC.

The chain links TRBV6-1 to TRBJ2-2, with D perhaps assigned TRBD1 or TRBD2 (5 bases each). Per germline, CDR1 MNHNS and CDR2 SASEGT. The CDR3 contains 13 residues. Trimming pared 5 bases from V and 5 bases from J, leaving 9 bases between. The CDR3 spells CASSIRETGELFF. For the CDR3, the DNA is TGTGCCAGCAGTATCAGGGAGACCGGGGAGCTGTTTTTT.